This is a list of T cell receptor beta chains from one sample in a study of cytomegalovirus exposure and HLA in healthy donors. Clones were read by immunoSEQ multiplex PCR, and TCRdb kept only the in-frame ones, dropping some. The sample contains under 150,000 clones, around 90% of which appear only once. Material: PBMCs. The receptors stem from a man aged 18 to 30 in good health and CMV-seropositive. Each CDR3 is given with its conserved first and last residue. The D gene is left open where the match is weak. Not all rows give a size; the values are once, few, many and, for expanded clones, a class.

>TRBJ2-3|-|TRBD1|TRBV10-1|14
CASSEEGAADTQYF
TGCGCCAGCAGTGAGGAGGGGGCGGCAGATACGCAGTATTTT
>TRBJ2-3|few|-|TRBV18|15
CASSGRPGGTDTQYF
TGTGCCAGCTCAGGTAGACCCGGGGGCACAGATACGCAGTATTTT
>TRBJ1-5|-|TRBD1|TRBV30|15
CAWTVGTGRNQPQHF
TGTGCCTGGACCGTCGGGACAGGGCGCAATCAGCCCCAGCATTTT
>TRBJ2-1|-|-|TRBV25-1|13
CASSSPEGEGQFF
TGTGCCAGCAGTTCCCCAGAGGGGGAGGGCCAGTTCTTC
>TRBJ1-4|-|TRBD1|TRBV6-5|15
CASGTGGEGNEKLFF
TGTGCCAGCGGGACAGGGGGCGAGGGTAATGAAAAACTGTTTTTT
>TRBJ2-1|-|-|TRBV5-5|15
CASSLETGSYNEQFF
TGTGCCAGCAGCTTAGAGACAGGTTCCTACAATGAGCAGTTCTTC
>TRBJ2-3|-|TRBD2|TRBV11-3|14
CASSSREGQYTQYF
TGTGCCAGCAGCTCGCGGGAGGGCCAATATACGCAGTATTTT
>TRBJ2-1|-|TRBD2|TRBV27|14
CASSGLAGENEQFF
TGTGCCAGCAGTGGGCTAGCGGGCGAGAATGAGCAGTTCTTC
>TRBJ1-3|-|TRBD1|TRBV6-5|15
CASTGGRTSGNTIYF
TGTGCCAGCACAGGGGGGCGAACCTCTGGAAACACCATATATTTT
>TRBJ2-1|-|TRBD1|TRBV5-4|16
CAEGSQQGTSGNEQFF
TGTGCTGAGGGTTCTCAACAGGGGACGTCGGGCAATGAGCAGTTCTTC
>TRBJ2-7|-|TRBD2|TRBV6-5|12
CATGGGDYEQYF
TGTGCCACCGGGGGAGGGGACTACGAGCAGTACTTC
>TRBJ2-3|-|-|TRBV25-1|13
CASSEPPVDTQYF
TGTGCCAGCAGTGAACCCCCGGTAGATACGCAGTATTTT
>TRBJ2-5|-|TRBD2|TRBV19|16
CASSISSGSGRANQYF
TGTGCCAGTAGTATATCGTCCGGTAGCGGGAGGGCCAACCAGTACTTC
>TRBJ2-1|-|-|TRBV18|17
CASSPALGSSGNNEQFF
TGTGCCAGCTCACCCGCCCTGGGGAGTTCGGGAAACAATGAGCAGTTCTTC
>TRBJ1-6|-|-|TRBV30|13
CAHAGAHNSPLHF
TGTGCTCACGCAGGGGCGCATAATTCACCCCTCCACTTT
>TRBJ2-1|-|-|TRBV5-5|15
CASSLGQTRYNEQFF
TGTGCCAGCAGCTTAGGACAGACTCGCTACAATGAGCAGTTCTTC
>TRBJ1-2|-|-|TRBV6-1|14
CASSEGVGEGGYTF
TGTGCCAGCAGTGAAGGAGTGGGGGAGGGAGGCTACACCTTC
>TRBJ2-1|-|TRBD2|TRBV14|18
CASSPPGVLAGGRDEQFF
TGTGCCAGCAGCCCTCCCGGGGTGCTAGCGGGAGGGCGGGATGAGCAGTTCTTC
>TRBJ2-1|-|-|TRBV19|17
CASSMREAWGSWNEQFF
TGTGCCAGTAGTATGAGGGAGGCGTGGGGGTCTTGGAATGAGCAGTTCTTC
>TRBJ2-1|once|-|TRBV9|17
CASTPRGGPWSYNEQFF
TGTGCCAGCACCCCAAGGGGGGGGCCCTGGTCCTACAATGAGCAGTTCTTC
>TRBJ2-1|-|TRBD1|TRBV9|13
CASGDRVYDEQFF
TGTGCGAGTGGGGACAGGGTATACGATGAGCAGTTCTTC